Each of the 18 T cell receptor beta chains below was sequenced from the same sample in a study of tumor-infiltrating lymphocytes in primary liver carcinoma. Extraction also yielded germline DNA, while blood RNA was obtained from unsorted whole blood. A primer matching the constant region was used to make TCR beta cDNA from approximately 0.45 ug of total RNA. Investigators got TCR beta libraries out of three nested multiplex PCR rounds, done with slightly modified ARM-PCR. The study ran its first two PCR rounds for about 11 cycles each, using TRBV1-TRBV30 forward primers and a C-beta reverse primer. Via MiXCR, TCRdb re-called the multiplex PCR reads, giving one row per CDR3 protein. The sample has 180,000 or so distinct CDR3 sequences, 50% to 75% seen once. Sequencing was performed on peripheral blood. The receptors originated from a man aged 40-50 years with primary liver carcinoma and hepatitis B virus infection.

The DNA for the CDR3 is TGTGCCAGCAGCCACCGGGACCGCGGATTTGGAAACACCATATATTTT. This sequence encodes CASSHRDRGFGNTIYF. V gene TRBV7-8 combines with J gene TRBJ1-3, with TRBD1 as a possible D gene (5 bases). The V end was cut by 5 bases, the J end by 3 bases, with 17 bases between. Germline V gene sequence: CDR1 SGHVS, CDR2 FQNEAQ. The CDR3 runs 16 residues.

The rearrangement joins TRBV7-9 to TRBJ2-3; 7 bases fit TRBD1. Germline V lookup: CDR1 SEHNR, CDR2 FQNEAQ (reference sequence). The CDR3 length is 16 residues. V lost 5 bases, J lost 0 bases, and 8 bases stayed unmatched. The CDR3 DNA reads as TGTGCCAGCAGCGCCTGGACAGGTCGAAGCACAGATACGCAGTATTTT. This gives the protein CASSAWTGRSTDTQYF.

The CDR3 DNA follows: TGTGCCAGCATCTCCCATGCAAGGGGCACTGAAGCTTTCTTT. Protein sequence: CASISHARGTEAFF. J is TRBJ1-1 and V is TRBV11-2, with D maybe TRBD1 (5 bases). V was trimmed by 7 bases and J by 4 bases, leaving 16 bases between them. The CDR3 consists of 14 residues. Per germline, CDR1 SGHAT and CDR2 FQNNGV.

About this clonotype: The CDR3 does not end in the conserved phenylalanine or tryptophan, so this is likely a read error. The CDR3: CSVEEYGRSTGELFC. Here the CDR3 DNA reads TGCAGCGTTGAAGAATACGGGAGGTCCACCGGGGAGCTGTTTTGT. The chain employs TRBV29-1 and TRBJ2-2; 7 bases align to TRBD2. Germline-derived CDR1 and CDR2 are SQVTM and ANQGSEA. The ends lost 0 bases at V and 4 bases at J; junction bases unmatched: 5. This CDR3 comprises 15 residues.

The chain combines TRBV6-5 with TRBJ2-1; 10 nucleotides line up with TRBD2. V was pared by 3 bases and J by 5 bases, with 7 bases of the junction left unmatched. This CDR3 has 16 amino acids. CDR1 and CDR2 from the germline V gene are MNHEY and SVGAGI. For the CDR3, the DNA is TGTGCCAGCAGTTATAATCCGCTAGCGGGAGACAATGAGCAGTTCTTC. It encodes CASSYNPLAGDNEQFF.

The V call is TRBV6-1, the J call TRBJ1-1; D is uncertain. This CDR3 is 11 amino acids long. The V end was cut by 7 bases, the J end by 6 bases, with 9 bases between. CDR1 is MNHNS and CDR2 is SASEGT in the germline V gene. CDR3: CASIPQAEAFF. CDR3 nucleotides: TGTGCCAGCATACCTCAGGCTGAAGCTTTCTTT.

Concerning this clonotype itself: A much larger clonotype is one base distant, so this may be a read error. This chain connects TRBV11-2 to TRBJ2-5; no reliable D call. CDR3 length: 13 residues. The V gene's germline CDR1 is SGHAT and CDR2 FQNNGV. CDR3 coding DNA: TGTGCCAGCGGCTTAGGCTACCAGGAGACCCAGTACTTC. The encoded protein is CASGLGYQETQYF.

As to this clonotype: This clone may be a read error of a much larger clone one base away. CDR3 sequence (DNA): TGTGCCAGCAGTTACGCCACCGGGGCAGCTTTCTACGAGCAGTACTTC. Encoded protein: CASSYATGAAFYEQYF. This chain links TRBV6-5 with TRBJ2-7, with D perhaps TRBD1 or TRBD2 (5 bases each). The CDR3 loop spans 16 amino acids. Trimming cost V 2 bases and J 3 bases, with 17 bases left between them. In germline, CDR1 is MNHEY, CDR2 SVGAGI.

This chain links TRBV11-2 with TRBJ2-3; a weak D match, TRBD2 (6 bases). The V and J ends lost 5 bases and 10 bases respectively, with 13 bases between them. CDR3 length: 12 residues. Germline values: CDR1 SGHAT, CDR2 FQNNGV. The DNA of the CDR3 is TGTGCCAGCAGCCCGGAGGGGAGAGCGCAGTATTTT. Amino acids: CASSPEGRAQYF. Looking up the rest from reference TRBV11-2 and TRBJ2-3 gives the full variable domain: EAGVAQSPRYKIIEKRQSVAFWCNPISGHATLYWYQQILGQGPKLLIQFQNNGVVDDSQLPKDRFSAERLKGVDSTLKIQPAKLEDSAVYLCASSPEGRAQYFGPGTRLTVL.

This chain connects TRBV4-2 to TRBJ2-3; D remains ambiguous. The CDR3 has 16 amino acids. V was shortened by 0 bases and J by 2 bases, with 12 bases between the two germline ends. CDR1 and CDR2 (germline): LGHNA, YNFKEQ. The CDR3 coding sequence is TGTGCCAGCAGCCAAGATACAGTGGGTATCACAGATACGCAGTATTTT. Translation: CASSQDTVGITDTQYF.

The CDR3 region has the DNA TGTGCCAGCACGTCAGGGGGAAACACTGAAGCTTTCTTT. This codes for CASTSGGNTEAFF. The V call is TRBV11-2, the J call TRBJ1-1, with TRBD1 identical over 7 bases. This CDR3 region has 13 residues. Germline values: CDR1 SGHAT, CDR2 FQNNGV. The J segment lost 2 bases and the V segment lost 7 bases, leaving 4 bases of the junction unmatched.

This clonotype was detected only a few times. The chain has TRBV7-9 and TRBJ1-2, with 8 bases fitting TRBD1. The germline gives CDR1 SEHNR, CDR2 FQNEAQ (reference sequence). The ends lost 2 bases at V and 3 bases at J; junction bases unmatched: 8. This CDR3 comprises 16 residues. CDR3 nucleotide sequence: TGTGCCAGCAGCTTACCCGGACAGGGTGAGGACTATGGCTACACCTTC. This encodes CASSLPGQGEDYGYTF.

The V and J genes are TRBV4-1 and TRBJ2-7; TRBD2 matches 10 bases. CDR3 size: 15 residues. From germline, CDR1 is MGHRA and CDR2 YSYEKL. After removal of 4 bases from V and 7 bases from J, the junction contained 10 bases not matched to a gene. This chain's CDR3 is CASSPYRTSGGEQYF. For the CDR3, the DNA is TGCGCCAGCAGCCCGTATCGGACTAGCGGAGGGGAGCAGTACTTC.

CDR3 DNA sequence: TGTGCCAGCAGCCAGGGACTAGCGGACATGCTATCGCTTCACCAAGAGACCCAGTACTTC. Its protein product is CASSQGLADMLSLHQETQYF. The rearrangement uses TRBV4-2 and TRBJ2-5; the match to TRBD2 covers 11 bases. In germline, CDR1 is LGHNA, CDR2 YNFKEQ. The J segment lost 0 bases and the V segment lost 3 bases, leaving 15 bases of the junction unmatched. There are 20 residues in the CDR3.

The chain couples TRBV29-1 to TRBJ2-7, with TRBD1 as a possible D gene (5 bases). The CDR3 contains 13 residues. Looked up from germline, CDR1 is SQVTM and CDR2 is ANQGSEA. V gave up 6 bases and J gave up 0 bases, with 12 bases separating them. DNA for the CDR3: TGCAGCGTGACAGTCCCCCTCTCCTACGAGCAGTACTTC. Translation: CSVTVPLSYEQYF.

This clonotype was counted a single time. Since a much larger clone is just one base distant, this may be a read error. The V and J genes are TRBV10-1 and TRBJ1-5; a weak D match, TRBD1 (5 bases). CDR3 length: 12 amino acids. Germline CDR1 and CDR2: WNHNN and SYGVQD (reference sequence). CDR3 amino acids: CSSSEGHQPQHF. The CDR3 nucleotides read TGCTCCAGCAGTGAGGGACATCAGCCCCAGCATTTT.

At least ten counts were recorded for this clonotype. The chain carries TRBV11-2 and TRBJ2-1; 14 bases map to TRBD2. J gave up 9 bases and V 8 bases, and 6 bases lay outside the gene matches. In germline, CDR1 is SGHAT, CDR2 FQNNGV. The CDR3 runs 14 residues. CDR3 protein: CASGGLAGDSEQFF. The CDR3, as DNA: TGTGCCAGCGGGGGACTAGCGGGAGACAGTGAGCAGTTCTTC.

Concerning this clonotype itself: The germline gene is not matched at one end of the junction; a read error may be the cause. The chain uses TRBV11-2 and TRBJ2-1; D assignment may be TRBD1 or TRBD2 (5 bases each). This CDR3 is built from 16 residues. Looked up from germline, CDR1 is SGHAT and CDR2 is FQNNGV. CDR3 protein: CASSYGANPVNNEQLF. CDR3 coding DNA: TGTGCCAGCAGCTACGGGGCAAATCCGGTAAACAATGAGCAGCTCTTC.